Listed below are T cell receptor beta chains from one sample, sequenced in a study of CD8+ T cells in alopecia areata. Assay: immunoSEQ multiplex PCR; the TCRdb copy retains only in-frame clones and omits some. The sample shows 69,000 or so clones, roughly 60% of them seen only once. This specimen consisted of CD8+ T cells sorted from blood, obtained at week 0. The receptor source for this set is a human donor with alopecia areata. The CDR3 runs from the conserved cysteine through the conserved F or W.

v_gene: TRBV7-9
j_gene: TRBJ2-4
CDR3aa: CASSLTPGLAENIQYF

v_gene: TRBV27
j_gene: TRBJ2-7
CDR3aa: CASSFGQGNEQYF

v_gene: TRBV6-5
j_gene: TRBJ2-7
CDR3aa: CASSLAGMGYEQYF

v_gene: TRBV4-1
j_gene: TRBJ2-7
CDR3aa: CASSPGQGFEQYF

v_gene: TRBV25-1
j_gene: TRBJ1-6
CDR3aa: CASSEFFGSNSPLHF

v_gene: TRBV30
j_gene: TRBJ2-7
CDR3aa: CAWSFAAAYEQYF

v_gene: TRBV29-1
j_gene: TRBJ2-3
CDR3aa: CSVAGQGSTDTQYF

v_gene: TRBV7-9
j_gene: TRBJ2-7
CDR3aa: CASSPGLAGDYEQYF

v_gene: TRBV29-1
j_gene: TRBJ2-7
CDR3aa: CSVTGRTTGYEQYF

v_gene: TRBV6-5
j_gene: TRBJ2-1
CDR3aa: CASGLDATYNEQFF

v_gene: TRBV4-1
j_gene: TRBJ2-1
CDR3aa: CASSLGPGPTNEQFF

v_gene: TRBV7-8
j_gene: TRBJ2-1
CDR3aa: CASSENRGYNEQFF

v_gene: TRBV4-1
j_gene: TRBJ2-1
CDR3aa: CASSLLDSGLSYNEQFF

v_gene: TRBV5-1
j_gene: TRBJ2-1
CDR3aa: CASSSLRTPYKPSGREEQFF

v_gene: TRBV19
j_gene: TRBJ1-5
CDR3aa: CASSPDLGLPQPQHF

v_gene: TRBV23-1
j_gene: TRBJ2-5
CDR3aa: CASSQVGQETQYF

v_gene: TRBV18
j_gene: TRBJ2-2
CDR3aa: CASSPVPSGATGELFF

v_gene: TRBV5-6
j_gene: TRBJ1-5
CDR3aa: CASSLGRNSNQPQHF